Below, one T cell receptor beta chain is given with its context. Germline V lookup: CDR1 SGHRS, CDR2 YFSETQ. This CDR3 spans 14 amino acids. V was cut by 4 bases and J by 1 base, with 9 bases left in between. This entry belongs to a study of cytomegalovirus exposure and HLA in healthy donors. PCR employed 60 Vbeta and 13 Jbeta primers. Only in-frame clones appear in the TCRdb table, and some are missing; sequencing was by immunoSEQ multiplex PCR. This repertoire shows 80,000 to 95,000 clones, over 55% found once; its top ten account for approximately 15%. The clonotype was recovered from a woman aged 18-35 years in good health and CMV-seropositive. The specimen sequenced was PBMCs. J is TRBJ2-1 and V is TRBV5-1, with TRBD1 as a possible D gene (6 bases). The CDR3 region has the DNA TGCGCCAGCAGCACCGACAGGTCCTACAATGAGCAGTTCTTC. Its protein product is CASSTDRSYNEQFF.